The rows below give T cell receptor beta chains drawn from one sample of a study of post-analysis software for immune sequencing data. TCRdb ran MiXCR on the PCR reads and lists one entry per CDR3 protein. Of about 540,000 distinct CDR3 sequences listed, 30% to 40% are singletons. Sample: blood. The receptors were sampled from a girl under 18 with multiple sclerosis. Each CDR3 is given with its conserved first and last residue. D genes are given only for firm matches. Expanded clones are given a class, and other clones once, few, many or no size at all.

few	TRBV20-1	TRBJ2-7	.	CSASDDYEQYF	TGCAGTGCTAGCGATGACTACGAGCAGTACTTC
.	TRBV6-5	TRBJ1-4	.	CASSLTLTHLNEKLFF	TGTGCCAGCAGTCTCACCCTGACGCACCTTAATGAAAAACTGTTTTTT
few	TRBV28	TRBJ2-4	TRBD1	CASSARTAGTGVNIQYF	TGTGCCAGCAGTGCCCGTACCGCCGGGACAGGGGTAAACATTCAGTACTTC
.	TRBV20-1	TRBJ1-3	TRBD1	CSASQGALGNTIYF	TGCAGTGCTAGTCAGGGGGCGCTTGGAAACACCATATATTTT
few	TRBV10-3	TRBJ1-2	.	CAISESGVKDSGYTF	TGTGCCATCAGTGAGTCTGGGGTAAAGGACTCTGGCTACACCTTC
.	TRBV2	TRBJ2-2	.	CASRADMNTGELFF	TGTGCCAGCAGGGCGGACATGAACACCGGGGAGCTGTTTTTT
.	TRBV6-4	TRBJ1-1	.	CASSDSPSTEAFF	TGTGCCAGCAGTGACTCGCCGTCCACTGAAGCTTTCTTT
.	TRBV5-8	TRBJ1-2	.	CASSQDARNYGYTF	TGTGCCAGCAGCCAGGACGCGAGAAACTATGGCTACACCTTC
.	TRBV5-5	TRBJ1-1	.	CAGSFRGATEAFF	TGTGCCGGCAGCTTTAGGGGGGCTACTGAAGCTTTCTTT
.	TRBV12-3/TRBV12-4	TRBJ1-4	.	CASNSGTDNEKLFF	TGTGCCAGCAACTCCGGGACTGATAATGAAAAACTGTTTTTT
.	TRBV20-1	TRBJ2-7	TRBD1	CSARAGQGVNEQYF	TGCAGTGCTAGAGCCGGACAGGGGGTAAACGAGCAGTACTTC
few	TRBV24-1	TRBJ2-4	TRBD1	CATSDTTGEEQYF	TGTGCCACCAGTGATACTACAGGGGAAGAGCAGTACTTC
.	TRBV7-2	TRBJ2-7	TRBD2	CASSLAAGPGEQYF	TGTGCCAGCAGCTTAGCAGCGGGGCCGGGCGAGCAGTACTTC
few	TRBV14	TRBJ2-5	.	CASSQVVGGYSTQYF	TGTGCCAGCAGTCAAGTAGTCGGCGGATATTCGACCCAGTACTTC
.	TRBV20-1	TRBJ2-7	.	CSASAGFEQYF	TGCAGTGCTAGTGCAGGGTTCGAGCAGTACTTC
.	TRBV5-1	TRBJ2-7	.	CASSVSSSYEQYF	TGCGCCAGCAGCGTCTCCTCCTCCTACGAGCAGTACTTC
.	TRBV20-1	TRBJ2-3	TRBD2	CSAWGTSGGNTDTQYF	TGCAGTGCATGGGGGACTAGCGGGGGGAACACAGATACGCAGTATTTT
.	TRBV13	TRBJ1-4	TRBD1	CASSLGTDATNEKLFF	TGTGCCAGCAGCTTGGGGACAGATGCAACTAATGAAAAACTGTTTTTT
.	TRBV11-2	TRBJ2-5	TRBD1	CASSLGQGKGETQYF	TGTGCCAGCAGCTTAGGACAGGGGAAAGGAGAGACCCAGTACTTC
few	TRBV27	TRBJ1-5	.	CASSFLSAGTGQPQHF	TGTGCCAGCAGTTTTCTCTCGGCAGGGACGGGTCAGCCCCAGCATTTT
few	TRBV7-6	TRBJ1-2	TRBD1	CASSLAQGADYGYTF	TGTGCCAGCAGCTTAGCCCAGGGGGCTGACTATGGCTACACCTTC
few	TRBV11-2	TRBJ1-6	.	CASSFGSGGGSPLHF	TGTGCCAGCAGCTTTGGCTCCGGGGGCGGTTCACCCCTCCACTTT
.	TRBV7-9	TRBJ2-1	.	CASSLKGLGYNEQFF	TGTGCCAGCAGCTTAAAAGGGTTAGGCTACAATGAGCAGTTCTTC
once	TRBV5-1	TRBJ2-5	TRBD2	CASSLATSGPYNEQYF	TGCGCCAGCAGCTTGGCTACTAGCGGTCCCTACAATGAGCAGTACTTC
.	TRBV20-1	TRBJ2-7	TRBD2	CSAIRGGRDEQYF	TGCAGTGCTATTCGGGGGGGCCGCGACGAGCAGTACTTC
.	TRBV10-3	TRBJ2-7	TRBD2	CAISEWRTRGSSYNEQYF	TGTGCCATCAGTGAATGGAGGACTCGCGGGAGCTCCTACAATGAGCAGTACTTC
.	TRBV7-2	TRBJ2-7	.	CASSLYKYEQYF	TGTGCCAGCAGCTTATACAAGTACGAGCAGTACTTC
.	TRBV7-2	TRBJ2-3	.	CASSRGRGRTTDTQYF	TGTGCCAGCTCCCGGGGGCGGGGGCGAACCACAGATACGCAGTATTTT
.	TRBV10-3	TRBJ2-3	.	CAISELRGDTQYF	TGTGCCATCAGTGAGTTGCGTGGGGATACGCAGTATTTT
.	TRBV5-1	TRBJ1-2	TRBD1	CASSQTAGGLNYGYTF	TGCGCCAGCAGCCAAACTGCAGGGGGTCTTAACTATGGCTACACCTTC
.	TRBV7-9	TRBJ2-3	TRBD1	CASSLERTGSLDTQYF	TGTGCCAGCAGCTTAGAAAGGACAGGGTCGCTTGATACGCAGTATTTT
few	TRBV12-3/TRBV12-4	TRBJ2-5	TRBD2	CASSPLSSGGAPQETQYF	TGTGCCAGCAGCCCCCTATCTAGCGGGGGGGCCCCCCAAGAGACCCAGTACTTC
.	TRBV29-1	TRBJ2-3	.	CSVEDPPHLIRGDTQYF	TGCAGCGTTGAAGATCCTCCTCATCTCATCCGGGGAGATACGCAGTATTTT
.	TRBV7-2	TRBJ1-3	TRBD1	CASSPTGQGLNTIYF	TGTGCCAGCAGCCCCACGGGACAGGGCTTAAACACCATATATTTT
.	TRBV29-1	TRBJ2-1	TRBD1	CSVEDRPKQFF	TGCAGCGTTGAGGACAGGCCAAAGCAGTTCTTC
once	TRBV11-2	TRBJ2-3	TRBD1	CASSPGTGGVTDTQYF	TGTGCCAGCAGCCCCGGGACAGGGGGCGTAACAGATACGCAGTATTTT
.	TRBV12-3/TRBV12-4	TRBJ1-1	TRBD1	CASSSLDRGLEAFF	TGTGCCAGCAGCTCTCTGGACAGGGGCCTTGAAGCTTTCTTT
many	TRBV6-5	TRBJ2-5	TRBD1	CASTQTGGRYQETQYF	TGTGCCAGCACCCAGACAGGGGGGCGGTACCAAGAGACCCAGTACTTC
.	TRBV7-8	TRBJ1-6	TRBD1	CASSLYEVAKGRGDSPLHF	TGTGCCAGCAGCTTATATGAGGTTGCCAAGGGCAGGGGGGATTCACCCCTCCACTTT
.	TRBV20-1	TRBJ2-1	.	CSASGGGPIDEQFF	TGCAGTGCTAGTGGGGGGGGGCCGATCGATGAGCAGTTCTTC
.	TRBV12-3/TRBV12-4	TRBJ2-5	TRBD1	CASSLPGQGLGEQYF	TGTGCCAGCAGTTTGCCGGGACAGGGGCTGGGTGAGCAGTACTTC
few	TRBV20-1	TRBJ2-7	.	CSARVYYEQYF	TGCAGTGCACGAGTCTACTACGAGCAGTACTTC
.	TRBV15	TRBJ1-2	.	CATSREGQLASPYGYTF	TGTGCCACCAGCAGAGAAGGACAGCTGGCATCCCCCTATGGCTACACCTTC
.	TRBV27	TRBJ2-2	.	CASSLTRVNTGELFF	TGTGCCAGCAGCCTCACCCGGGTGAACACCGGGGAGCTGTTTTTT
few	TRBV29-1	TRBJ1-2	.	CSVEMMGGGYTF	TGCAGCGTTGAAATGATGGGTGGTGGCTACACCTTC
.	TRBV11-2	TRBJ2-3	.	CATEEADTQYF	TGTGCCACCGAGGAAGCAGATACGCAGTATTTT
few	TRBV6-5	TRBJ1-2	.	CASSYSAGLYGYTF	TGTGCCAGCAGTTACTCGGCAGGGCTTTATGGCTACACCTTC
.	TRBV29-1	TRBJ2-2	.	CSVENGYTGELFF	TGCAGCGTTGAAAACGGATACACCGGGGAGCTGTTTTTT
few	TRBV4-1	TRBJ2-7	.	CASSSVNYEQYF	TGCGCCAGCAGCAGCGTAAACTACGAGCAGTACTTC
few	TRBV28	TRBJ2-7	TRBD1	CASSRTPGTGDTYEQYF	TGTGCCAGCAGTCGAACTCCCGGGACAGGGGATACCTACGAGCAGTACTTC
few	TRBV7-9	TRBJ2-7	TRBD1	CASSLVPGGEQYF	TGTGCCAGCAGCTTAGTCCCAGGGGGCGAGCAGTACTTC
.	TRBV6-1	TRBJ2-4	.	CASAQDGETKNIQYF	TGTGCCAGCGCCCAGGACGGGGAGACCAAAAACATTCAGTACTTC
.	TRBV12-3/TRBV12-4	TRBJ1-5	.	CASSSGAGYQPQHF	TGTGCCAGCAGTTCGGGCGCCGGGTATCAGCCCCAGCATTTT
.	TRBV9	TRBJ2-3	.	CASSITGVDTQYF	TGTGCCAGCAGCATAACGGGGGTGGATACGCAGTATTTT
many	TRBV7-8	TRBJ2-5	.	CASSLALLGSTMDQIRGTQYF	TGTGCCAGCAGCTTAGCGCTTCTAGGATCAACAATGGACCAAATTAGGGGGACCCAGTACTTC
.	TRBV5-1	TRBJ1-2	TRBD1	CASSELGTGVLGYGYTF	TGCGCCAGCAGCGAACTCGGTACAGGGGTTCTCGGCTATGGCTACACCTTC
.	TRBV5-1	TRBJ2-1	.	CASSLVGPGNEQFF	TGCGCCAGCAGCTTGGTCGGCCCGGGCAATGAGCAGTTCTTC
few	TRBV6-5	TRBJ1-2	.	CASSYSRGPDYTF	TGTGCCAGCAGTTACAGTAGGGGCCCGGACTACACCTTC
many	TRBV7-3	TRBJ2-1	.	CASSLIGPDNEQFF	TGTGCCAGCAGCTTAATAGGACCCGACAATGAGCAGTTCTTC
few	TRBV29-1	TRBJ1-1	.	CSADAGREAFF	TGCAGCGCCGACGCGGGTCGTGAAGCTTTCTTT